This TCR beta chain was identified during a study of blood T cells in healthy people across ages (dated by TCRdb to the mid-2010s). About the investigation overall: In model experiments, roughly one uniquely barcoded TCR beta cDNA molecule per two T cells was captured by template switching. The study measured age-related changes in TCR beta repertoire diversity using deep sequencing normalized with unique cDNA molecular identifiers. The donors were split into four age groups: young (average around 15 years), middle-aged (39), aged (62) and long-lived (more than 80). To avoid experimental bias, donors of different ages were spread randomly across the sequencing lanes. The study analyzed two additional independent replicas of 1 million unique cDNA reads from the same blood draw for two donors, one aged 18 to 30 and one aged 80 or older. General study outcomes and caveats: As age increased, observed TCR beta diversity per million T cells dropped in a roughly linear way, and a significant reduction was already evident by age 40. Compared with the aged group, the long-lived group had more naive CD4+ T cells, fewer expanded clones and increased TCR diversity, suggesting age selection. The percentage of naive T cells measured by flow cytometry correlated strongly with observed TCR beta diversity. Bulk unsorted PBMC profiling prevented conclusive comparison of naive and antigen-experienced compartments. Estimates of total diversity based on one million sequenced T cells were regarded as lower bounds and as underestimates. Because donor CMV infection status was unknown, age-related changes in expanded clonotypes were potentially confounded.

CDR1 and CDR2 are read off the germline V gene (reference sequence) as DFQATT and SNEGSKA. Trimming removed 2 bases from V and 1 base from J, leaving 14 bases between the germline ends. The cysteine opens and the phenylalanine closes a CDR3 of 15 amino acids. CDR3 DNA is the only sequence kept; it has 45 bases, read in frame from the first base. In regard to this clonotype: The antigen this receptor binds is unknown. No per-base quality is available; no much larger clone lies one base away.

Systemically healthy Caucasian individuals from Russia, around 39 in total and aged roughly 6 to 95 years, were included as donors. Each donor gave ten milliliters of peripheral blood, drawn into EDTA-treated Vacutainer tubes. Ficoll-Paque density-gradient centrifugation was used to isolate PBMCs, with at least 7 million per sample. Total RNA, at least 6 micrograms per sample, was extracted from PBMCs with Trizol reagent. The percentages of naive CD45RAhigh/CD27high T cells were determined by flow cytometry on a PBMC aliquot from every donor. Libraries were constructed by 5' RACE. Sequencing was carried out with an Illumina HiSeq 2500. A second roughly 6 to 11 cycle PCR used a sample-barcoded 5' primer and a J-beta primer mix. A unique molecular identifier was introduced onto each TCR beta cDNA molecule by a template-switch 5' adaptor carrying 12 random nucleotides. Each sample yielded at least 2.5 million CDR3-containing paired-end reads. First-strand cDNA was synthesized from all RNA with the Mint cDNA synthesis kit, primed by a TRBC-specific oligonucleotide. Following uracil-DNA glycosylase treatment, a first 18-cycle PCR with universal primers M1SS and BC2_uni_R was performed on all cDNA. On the authors' methods: For normalization, 1 million high-quality reads were randomly selected from each sample, with every read carrying a distinct molecular identifier. Reads sharing molecular identifiers were discarded rather than binned into consensus sequences. MiTCR, run with a Q25 quality threshold and the strictest error-elimination algorithm, handled CDR3 identification, clonotype clustering and error correction. Lower-bound total TCR beta diversity was estimated with a nonparametric unseen species model using Euler transformation. TCRdb applied fastp at Q25 and MiXCR to the public reads, then kept only in-frame beta chains. Here each entry gathers all rows of one CDR3 protein and keeps the most common genes and DNA. TCRdb's processing, not the study's, gives the V and J calls here. The sample contains about a million distinct CDR3 sequences, 48% of them found a single time. In total, the top ten clones hold under 15% of the sample.

The rearrangement combines TRBV20-1 with TRBJ2-5; a tentative D match to TRBD1 spans 5 bases. Source material: blood. The TCR originated in a man in his thirties or forties in good health. For the CDR3, the sequence is CSARTYSGSQETQYF. The nucleotide sequence is TGCAGTGCTAGAACCTATTCAGGGTCCCAAGAGACCCAGTACTTC.